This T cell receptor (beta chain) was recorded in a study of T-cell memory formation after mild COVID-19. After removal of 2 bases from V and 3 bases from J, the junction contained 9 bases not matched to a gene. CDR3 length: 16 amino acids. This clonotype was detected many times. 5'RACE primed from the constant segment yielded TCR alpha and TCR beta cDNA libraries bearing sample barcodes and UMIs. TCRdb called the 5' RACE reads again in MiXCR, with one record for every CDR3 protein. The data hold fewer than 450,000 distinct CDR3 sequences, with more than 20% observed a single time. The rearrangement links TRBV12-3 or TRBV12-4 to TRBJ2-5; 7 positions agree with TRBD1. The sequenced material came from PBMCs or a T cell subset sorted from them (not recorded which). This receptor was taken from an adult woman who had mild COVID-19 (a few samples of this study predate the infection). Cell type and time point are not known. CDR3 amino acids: CASSLFRDSHEETQYF. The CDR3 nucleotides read TGTGCCAGCAGTTTATTCCGGGACAGCCATGAAGAGACCCAGTACTTC.